These T cell receptor beta chains were read from a single sample in a study of control samples from healthy donors and cancer patients. Repertoires were generated with immunoSEQ multiplex PCR, while TCRdb's copy carries only in-frame clones and drops some. The table lists 80,000 to 100,000 clones, roughly 92% of them singletons. The sequenced sample was blood. The receptors derive from a human donor in good health. The donor label of this sample is uncertain. Both conserved end residues are part of each CDR3. The D gene is left open where the match is weak. Expanded clones get a size class; other rows say once, few or many, or leave the size out.

>TRBD1|.|TRBV2|TRBJ1-1
TGTGCCAGCAGACTGGGACAGGCAACTGAAGCTTTCTTT
CASRLGQATEAFF
>TRBD2|.|TRBV10-2|TRBJ2-1
TGCGCCAGCAGTGAGTCTGTCCTAGCGGGGGGTCTCTCACATGAGCAGTTCTTC
CASSESVLAGGLSHEQFF
>TRBD1|.|TRBV3-1/TRBV3-2|TRBJ2-4
TGTGCCAGCAGCCTACCGGGACAGACCGCTCAGTACTTC
CASSLPGQTAQYF
>.|few|TRBV27|TRBJ1-1
TGTGCCAGCAGTTTCGGGGACACGACCACTGAAGCTTTCTTT
CASSFGDTTTEAFF
>.|.|TRBV7-2|TRBJ2-3
TGTGCCAGCAGCTTAGATTTGAGGGGGGGCACAGATACGCAGTATTTT
CASSLDLRGGTDTQYF
>TRBD1|.|TRBV7-2|TRBJ2-5
TGTGCCAGCAGCATAACAGGGGGTCGGTACCAAGAGACCCAGTACTTC
CASSITGGRYQETQYF
>.|.|TRBV2|TRBJ1-5
TGTGCCAGCAGACAGGGATTTAGCAATCAGCCCCAGCATTTT
CASRQGFSNQPQHF
>TRBD1|.|TRBV19|TRBJ1-5
TGTGCCAGTAGCGCCGGGACAGGGGGCAATCAGCCCCAGCATTTT
CASSAGTGGNQPQHF
>.|.|TRBV6-2/TRBV6-3|TRBJ2-5
TGTGCCAGCAGCCCTAGGGGGGTCGGAGAGACCCAGTACTTC
CASSPRGVGETQYF
>.|.|TRBV2|TRBJ1-6
TGTGCCAGCATATCCGGGGAACGTTCACCCCTCCACTTT
CASISGERSPLHF
>.|.|TRBV19|TRBJ1-3
TGTGCCAGTAGTGAGGTCCAGAGGGACACCATATATTTT
CASSEVQRDTIYF
>.|.|TRBV18|TRBJ2-7
TGTGCCAGCTCACAGGGTTCATCCTACGAGCAGTACTTC
CASSQGSSYEQYF
>.|.|TRBV10-3|TRBJ1-2
TGTGCCATCAGTGAGTCGGCAGACTATGGCTACACCTTC
CAISESADYGYTF
>.|.|TRBV19|TRBJ1-1
TGTGCCAGTAGTCCGAGGACGGTGGGCACTGAAGCTTTCTTT
CASSPRTVGTEAFF
>.|.|TRBV9|TRBJ2-3
TGTGCCAGCAGCGTAGCGGGTAGCGATGATACGCAGTATTTT
CASSVAGSDDTQYF
>.|.|TRBV7-9|TRBJ1-5
TGTGCCAGCAGCTTCGAAGGTGGTCAGCCCCAGCATTTT
CASSFEGGQPQHF
>.|.|TRBV5-1|TRBJ1-2
TGCGCCAGCAGCCGGGCGGGGGATTATGGCTACACCTTC
CASSRAGDYGYTF
>TRBD1|.|TRBV6-6|TRBJ1-1
TGTGCCAGCAGTTACCTACAGGGGCACAGGACTGAAGCTTTCTTT
CASSYLQGHRTEAFF
>.|once|TRBV10-2|TRBJ2-2
TGCGCCACCGGCTGGGTGGAGGCCGGGGAGCTGTTTTTT
CATGWVEAGELFF
>TRBD1|.|TRBV19|TRBJ1-4
TGTGCCAGTAGTCCCGGACAGGCCATGGATAATGAAAAACTGTTTTTT
CASSPGQAMDNEKLFF
>.|.|TRBV10-1|TRBJ1-5
TGCGCCACTAACTGGGGACCCCAGCATTTT
CATNWGPQHF
>.|.|TRBV5-1|TRBJ2-2
TGCGCCAGCAGCTTTTCCGCCCCCGGGGAGCTGTTTTTT
CASSFSAPGELFF
>.|.|TRBV6-2/TRBV6-3|TRBJ1-5
TGTGCCAGCACCCCAATCCCAAGGGCGGGAAATCAGCCCCAGCATTTT
CASTPIPRAGNQPQHF
>.|.|TRBV9|TRBJ1-2
TGTGCCAGCACGCCGAGGGACGGCAATTATGGCTACACCTTC
CASTPRDGNYGYTF
>TRBD1|.|TRBV7-2|TRBJ1-2
TGTGCCAGCAGCTTAGCTACAGGGGGCGGCTATGGCTACACCTTC
CASSLATGGGYGYTF
>.|.|TRBV5-6|TRBJ2-7
TGTGCCAGCAGCCTCGGGGTGACAGACGAGCAGTACTTC
CASSLGVTDEQYF
>.|.|TRBV30|TRBJ1-3
TGTGCCTGGAGTGTACCCTCCGGAATCTCTGGAAACACCATATATTTT
CAWSVPSGISGNTIYF
>.|.|TRBV2|TRBJ1-1
TGTGCCAGCAGTCAGGAGAACACTGAAGCTTTCTTT
CASSQENTEAFF
>.|.|TRBV15|TRBJ1-5
TGTGCCACCAGCAGAGATAAGGGGATCCAGCCCCAGCATTTT
CATSRDKGIQPQHF
>.|.|TRBV11-2|TRBJ2-7
TGTGCCAGCAGCCCCTCCAGGGGTGGCGAGCAGTACTTC
CASSPSRGGEQYF
>TRBD2|.|TRBV11-2|TRBJ2-1
TGTGCCAGCAGCTTAGATTTGGGGGGGGCCTACAATGAGCAGTTCTTC
CASSLDLGGAYNEQFF
>TRBD2|.|TRBV11-2|TRBJ2-5
TGTGCCAGCAGCCCCATTAGCGGGGGGGCTATTGAGACCCAGTACTTC
CASSPISGGAIETQYF
>.|.|TRBV6-1|TRBJ1-4
TGTGCCAGCAGTGATAGGGTTCATGAAAAACTGTTTTTT
CASSDRVHEKLFF
>.|.|TRBV5-1|TRBJ2-3
TGCGCCAGCAGCTTGGCCAACGCAGGTGATACGCAGTATTTT
CASSLANAGDTQYF
>.|.|TRBV5-6|TRBJ1-5
TGTGCCAGCAGCCTGGGCTTGGGGCACAATCAGCCCCAGCATTTT
CASSLGLGHNQPQHF
>.|.|TRBV9|TRBJ2-3
TGTGCCAGCAGCAAGAGCTTGGACAACTCAGATACGCAGTATTTT
CASSKSLDNSDTQYF
>.|few|TRBV7-2|TRBJ1-6
TGTGCCAGCAGCGGTGGGACTTTGGATTCACCCCTCCACTTT
CASSGGTLDSPLHF
>TRBD1|.|TRBV7-9|TRBJ1-1
TGTGCCAGCAGCTTAGACAGGGGCACTGAAGCTTTCTTT
CASSLDRGTEAFF
>TRBD1|once|TRBV7-2|TRBJ1-6
TGTGCCAGCAGCCACCGGGACAGCGGACTCTCCTATAATTCACCCCTCCACTTT
CASSHRDSGLSYNSPLHF
>.|.|TRBV6-4|TRBJ2-1
TGTGCCAGCAGTGACTCGAGAAAAAATGAGCAGTTCTTC
CASSDSRKNEQFF
>.|.|TRBV3-1/TRBV3-2|TRBJ1-3
TGTGCCAGCAGCCAAGTTCGAGAGGCGAACTCTGGAAACACCATATATTTT
CASSQVREANSGNTIYF
>.|.|TRBV7-9|TRBJ1-1
TGTGCCAGCAGCCCTTTGGGGGGAAACACTGAAGCTTTCTTT
CASSPLGGNTEAFF
>TRBD2|once|TRBV18|TRBJ2-3
TGTGCCAGCTCAACCACCGGGACTAGCGGGTCAGATACGCAGTATTTT
CASSTTGTSGSDTQYF
>TRBD1|.|TRBV5-6|TRBJ1-2
TGTGCCAGCAGCTTGGGGACAGGGTTCGCCTATGGCTACACCTTC
CASSLGTGFAYGYTF
>.|.|TRBV5-1|TRBJ2-7
TGCGCCAGCAGCTTGAGCTCCTACGACGAGCAGTACTTC
CASSLSSYDEQYF
>.|.|TRBV6-5|TRBJ2-2
TGTGCCAGCAGCGCCCGGTGGGACACCGGGGAGCTGTTTTTT
CASSARWDTGELFF
>.|.|TRBV20-1|TRBJ2-4
TGCAGTGCTAGTCTGCTGGGGGCCGTAGCCAAAAACATTCAGTACTTC
CSASLLGAVAKNIQYF
>TRBD1|.|TRBV5-1|TRBJ2-2
TGCGCCAGCAGCAGGACAGGGGGCATGACCGGGGAGCTGTTTTTT
CASSRTGGMTGELFF
>.|.|TRBV29-1|TRBJ2-1
TGCAGCGTCCTCGGGGGATTTTCCTACAATGAGCAGTTCTTC
CSVLGGFSYNEQFF
>TRBD1|.|TRBV5-1|TRBJ1-1
TGCGCCAGCAGCTGGACAGGGGCGGTTGACACTGAAGCTTTCTTT
CASSWTGAVDTEAFF
>.|.|TRBV6-2/TRBV6-3|TRBJ1-5
TGTGCCAGCAGCCAGGCCGGAAGATACAATCAGCCCCAGCATTTT
CASSQAGRYNQPQHF
>.|.|TRBV29-1|TRBJ1-1
TGCAGCGCTCTGATAGGACAGAGCCTGAACACTGAAGCTTTCTTT
CSALIGQSLNTEAFF
>.|.|TRBV19|TRBJ1-6
TGTGCCAGTACCTGGGAAGAGCATTCACCCCTCCACTTT
CASTWEEHSPLHF
>TRBD2|.|TRBV3-1/TRBV3-2|TRBJ2-5
TGTGCCAGCAGCCAATCTTTAGCGGGGGGGCCGGGTGAGACCCAGTACTTC
CASSQSLAGGPGETQYF
>.|.|TRBV6-2/TRBV6-3|TRBJ2-5
TGTGCCAGCAGTTACTCGTGGGGAAACCAAGAGACCCAGTACTTC
CASSYSWGNQETQYF
>.|.|TRBV19|TRBJ1-5
TGTGCCAGTAGTATTGAGGGCAGTTTGAGCAATCAGCCCCAGCATTTT
CASSIEGSLSNQPQHF
>TRBD1|.|TRBV29-1|TRBJ2-1
TGCAGCGTTGATTCGGACAGGGATGAGCAGTTCTTC
CSVDSDRDEQFF
>.|.|TRBV7-9|TRBJ2-1
TGTGCCAGCAGCCTTGGGAAAGCGAGCAATGAGCAGTTCTTC
CASSLGKASNEQFF
>.|.|TRBV5-1|TRBJ2-3
TGCGCCAGCAGCTCAGGGGTGGTAACAGATACGCAGTATTTT
CASSSGVVTDTQYF
>.|.|TRBV10-3|TRBJ1-3
TGTGCCATCAGTGAGTCCTTAGGAAACACCATATATTTT
CAISESLGNTIYF